This T cell receptor (beta chain) was profiled in a study of OX40 agonist ivuxolimab in advanced cancers. Per germline, CDR1 MNHNY and CDR2 SVGAGI (reference sequence). There are 12 residues in the CDR3. V was shortened by 8 bases and J by 0 bases, with 7 bases between the two germline ends. For this clone: The antigen remains unidentified.

The investigators sampled blood at baseline, at cycle 4 day 1, and at cycle 7 day 1. Findings and limits, study-wide: In general, CD8+ T cells held more expanded clones than CD4+ did, on average.

Profiling relied on immunoSEQ multiplex PCR, and the TCRdb table lists in-frame clones only, not all of them. The data contain about 73,000 clones, roughly four fifths of them singletons. This clonotype originated in an adult with an advanced solid tumor such as melanoma, head and neck, liver or kidney cancer. This chain links TRBV6-6 with TRBJ1-1, with D unclear. This sample comprised CD4+ or CD8+ T cells sorted from blood, obtained in a trial of the OX40 agonist ivuxolimab. In DNA form, the CDR3 reads TGTGCCAGCGGACGTCTGAACACTGAAGCTTTCTTT. Protein: CASGRLNTEAFF.